This record looks at one T cell receptor beta chain sequence and its context. Its cognate antigen is unknown. Germline V CDR1 and CDR2: SGHTA, FQGTGA. This CDR3 comprises 15 residues. The data stem from a study of cytomegalovirus exposure and HLA in healthy donors. Study-wide points: Usually a TCR sequence was rare, but some public TCRs were found in many donors. Reports indicate that TCR beta sequences accurately predicted the HLA-A and HLA-B alleles of most subjects.

The study ran its PCR with 60 Vbeta and 13 Jbeta primers. The method was immunoSEQ multiplex PCR; TCRdb's version includes in-frame clones alone and lacks a portion of them. The data show 170,000 or so clones, around 80% seen once. Source material: PBMCs. The source of this sequence is a woman in her forties or fifties in good health and CMV-seropositive. J is TRBJ2-5 and V is TRBV7-3; TRBD2 is a possible D gene (7 bases). Near its end, the DNA agrees better with TRBJ2-7, so the J call may be wrong. The CDR3 reads CASSSKGGENYEQYF. CDR3 DNA sequence: TGTGCCAGCAGCTCCAAAGGGGGGGAGAACTACGAGCAGTACTTC.